Shown below are 5 T cell receptor beta chains from a single sample sequenced in a study of blood T cell repertoires in COVID-19. The data were produced by immunoSEQ multiplex PCR, yet TCRdb's version contains in-frame clones alone and is incomplete. The table lists 160,000 or so clones, roughly 84% of them singletons, with less than 20% in the top ten. Material: PBMCs or T cells enriched from blood (not recorded which). The receptors here all came from a man aged 55 to 70 who had recovered from COVID-19.

The chain couples TRBV11-2 to TRBJ2-2; TRBD2 matches at 8 bases. The CDR3 consists of 18 residues. The V gene end was trimmed by 3 bases and the J gene end by 3 bases; junction bases not matched to a gene: 12. Germline CDR1 reads SGHAT; CDR2 reads FQNNGV. The CDR3 spells CASSLRRGAGRDTGELFF. CDR3 nucleotides: TGTGCCAGCAGCTTGCGGCGGGGGGCCGGTCGGGACACCGGGGAGCTGTTTTTT.

The chain carries TRBV28 and TRBJ1-2; TRBD1 agrees at 8 bases. The CDR3 is 16 amino acids. With V trimmed by 4 bases and J by 3 bases, 10 bases remained unmatched. Germline V gives CDR1 MDHEN, CDR2 SYDVKM. The CDR3 DNA reads TGTGCCAGCAGTTCCCCCGCGGACAGGGCGGACTATGGCTACACCTTC. It encodes CASSSPADRADYGYTF.

The chain combines TRBV24-1 with TRBJ2-2; TRBD1 matches at 9 bases. CDR3 length: 16 amino acids. Trimming at V came to 3 bases and at J to 7 bases, leaving 8 bases not matched to a gene. Per the germline V gene, CDR1 is KGHDR and CDR2 is SFDVKD. Written as DNA, the CDR3 is TGTGCCACCAGTGATCCAGGGACAGGGCCGGTCGGGGAGCTGTTTTTT. Its translation: CATSDPGTGPVGELFF.

The genes are TRBV19 and TRBJ1-1; 7 positions agree with TRBD1. The trim removed 7 bases at V and 4 bases at J, leaving 9 bases unmatched. CDR1 and CDR2 (germline): LNHDA, SQIVND (reference sequence). The CDR3 is 14 amino acids. The CDR3, as DNA: TGTGCCAGTACCCCTGACAGGGTCGGCACTGAAGCTTTCTTT. Its protein is CASTPDRVGTEAFF.

The J gene is TRBJ2-3, the V gene TRBV5-1; 7 bases agree with TRBD2. This CDR3 is 17 amino acids long. After removal of 4 bases from V and 0 bases from J, the junction contained 11 bases not matched to a gene. Germline V lookup: CDR1 SGHRS, CDR2 YFSETQ. The CDR3 sequence: CASSPQNGGFSTDTQYF. The DNA for the CDR3 is TGCGCCAGCAGCCCACAGAACGGGGGGTTTAGCACAGATACGCAGTATTTT.